This T cell receptor (beta chain) stems from a study of cytomegalovirus exposure and HLA in healthy donors. Data came from immunoSEQ multiplex PCR; TCRdb stores just in-frame clones and leaves some out. The data show about 340,000 clones, 80% to 90% seen once. Findings and limits, study-wide: The classifier, whose performance was assessed in both the original and validation cohorts, reportedly diagnosed cytomegalovirus status with high specificity and sensitivity. The study labeled approximately 150 TCR beta chains cytomegalovirus-associated. A few CMV-associated chains proved CMV antigen-specific in vitro.

Germline V gives CDR1 SNHLY, CDR2 FYNNEI. The CDR3 runs to 14 residues. The J segment lost 6 bases and the V segment lost 6 bases, leaving 8 bases of the junction unmatched. Regarding this clone: Antigen unknown.

This receptor was obtained from a woman under 30 in good health and CMV-seronegative. This chain uses TRBV2 with TRBJ2-1; 7 bases are a match to TRBD1. What was sequenced was PBMCs. The CDR3 DNA reads as TGTGCCAGCAGCGCAGGGGGTGCGTCCAATGAGCAGTTCTTC. Translation: CASSAGGASNEQFF.